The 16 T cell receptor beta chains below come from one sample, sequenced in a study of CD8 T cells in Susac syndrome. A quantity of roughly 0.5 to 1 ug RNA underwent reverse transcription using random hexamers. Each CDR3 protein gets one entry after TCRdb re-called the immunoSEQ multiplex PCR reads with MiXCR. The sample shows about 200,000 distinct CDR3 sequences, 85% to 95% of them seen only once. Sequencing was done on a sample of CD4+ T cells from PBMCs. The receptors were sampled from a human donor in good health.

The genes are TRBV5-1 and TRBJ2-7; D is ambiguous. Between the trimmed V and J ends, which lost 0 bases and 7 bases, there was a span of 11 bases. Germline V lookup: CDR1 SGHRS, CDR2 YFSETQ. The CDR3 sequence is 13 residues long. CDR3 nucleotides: TGCGCCAGCAGCTTGGCGGGCGAAGGGGAGCAGTACGTC. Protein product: CASSLAGEGEQYV.

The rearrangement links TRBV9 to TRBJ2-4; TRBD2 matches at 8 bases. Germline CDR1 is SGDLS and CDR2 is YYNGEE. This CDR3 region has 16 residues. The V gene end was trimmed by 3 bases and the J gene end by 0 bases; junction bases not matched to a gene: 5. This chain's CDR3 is CASSEAGALAKNIQYF. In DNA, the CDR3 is TGTGCCAGCAGCGAAGCGGGGGCTCTAGCCAAAAACATTCAGTACTTC.

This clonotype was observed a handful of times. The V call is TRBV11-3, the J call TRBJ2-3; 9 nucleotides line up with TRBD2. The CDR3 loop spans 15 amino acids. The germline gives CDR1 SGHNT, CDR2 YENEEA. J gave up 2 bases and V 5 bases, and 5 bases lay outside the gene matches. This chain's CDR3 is CASSPSGDDTDTQYF. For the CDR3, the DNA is TGTGCCAGCAGCCCTAGCGGGGATGACACAGATACGCAGTATTTT.

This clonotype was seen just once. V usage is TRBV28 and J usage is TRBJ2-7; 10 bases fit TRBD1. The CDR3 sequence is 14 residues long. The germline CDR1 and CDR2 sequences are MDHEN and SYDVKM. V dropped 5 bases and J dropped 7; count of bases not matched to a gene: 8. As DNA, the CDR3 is TGTGCCAGCAGTACGACAGGGGGCTGGAGGGAGCAGTACGTC. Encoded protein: CASSTTGGWREQYV.

CDR3 in DNA: TGCAGCGCCTCTCCCTCGGTAGGGATGAACACTGAAGCTTTCTTT. Its translation: CSASPSVGMNTEAFF. This sequence joins TRBV29-1 and TRBJ1-1; D is unresolved. V gave up 7 bases and J gave up 0 bases, with 18 bases separating them. The germline V gene has CDR1 SQVTM and CDR2 ANQGSEA. This CDR3 has 15 residues.

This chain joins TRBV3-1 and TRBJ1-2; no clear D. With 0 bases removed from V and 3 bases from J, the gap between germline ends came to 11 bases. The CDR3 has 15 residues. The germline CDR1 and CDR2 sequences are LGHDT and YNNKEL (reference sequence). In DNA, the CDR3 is TGTGCCAGCAGCCAAGACGGTCCGGGGTACTATGGCTACACCTTC. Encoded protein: CASSQDGPGYYGYTF.

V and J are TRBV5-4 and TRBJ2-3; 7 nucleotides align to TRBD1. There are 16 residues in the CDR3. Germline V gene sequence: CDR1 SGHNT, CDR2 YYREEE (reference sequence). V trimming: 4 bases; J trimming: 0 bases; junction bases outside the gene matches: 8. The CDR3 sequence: CASSRRQGASTDTQYF. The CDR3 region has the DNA TGTGCCAGCAGCCGGAGACAGGGCGCTAGCACAGATACGCAGTATTTT.

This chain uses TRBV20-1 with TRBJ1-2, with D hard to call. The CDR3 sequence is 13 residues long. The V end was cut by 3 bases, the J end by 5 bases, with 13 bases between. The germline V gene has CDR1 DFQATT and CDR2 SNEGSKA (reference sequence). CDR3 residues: CSASAQNVYGYTF. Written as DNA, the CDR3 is TGCAGTGCTAGTGCACAGAATGTGTATGGCTACACCTTC.

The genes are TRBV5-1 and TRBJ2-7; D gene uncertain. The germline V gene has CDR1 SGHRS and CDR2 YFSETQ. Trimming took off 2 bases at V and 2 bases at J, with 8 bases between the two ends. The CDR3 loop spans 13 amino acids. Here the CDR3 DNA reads TGCGCCAGCAGCTTCTACAGTACCTACGAGCAGTACTTC. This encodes CASSFYSTYEQYF.

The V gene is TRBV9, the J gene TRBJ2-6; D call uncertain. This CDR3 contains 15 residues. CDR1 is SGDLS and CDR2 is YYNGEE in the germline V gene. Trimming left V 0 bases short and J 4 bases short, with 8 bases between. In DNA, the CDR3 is TGTGCCAGCAGCGTAGAGTTACTCGGGGCCAACGTCCTGACTTTC. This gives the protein CASSVELLGANVLTF.

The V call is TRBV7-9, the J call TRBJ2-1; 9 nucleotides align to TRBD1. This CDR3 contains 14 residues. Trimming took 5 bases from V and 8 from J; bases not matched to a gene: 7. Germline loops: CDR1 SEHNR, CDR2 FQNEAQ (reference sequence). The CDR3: CASSQSTGGYEQFF. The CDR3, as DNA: TGTGCCAGCAGCCAATCTACAGGGGGCTATGAGCAGTTCTTC.

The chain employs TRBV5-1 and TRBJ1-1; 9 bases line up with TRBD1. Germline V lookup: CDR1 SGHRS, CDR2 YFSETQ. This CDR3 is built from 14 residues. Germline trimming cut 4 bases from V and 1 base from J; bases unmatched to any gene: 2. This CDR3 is CASSPDRGNTEAFF. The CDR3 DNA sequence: TGCGCCAGCAGCCCGGACAGGGGGAACACTGAAGCTTTCTTT.

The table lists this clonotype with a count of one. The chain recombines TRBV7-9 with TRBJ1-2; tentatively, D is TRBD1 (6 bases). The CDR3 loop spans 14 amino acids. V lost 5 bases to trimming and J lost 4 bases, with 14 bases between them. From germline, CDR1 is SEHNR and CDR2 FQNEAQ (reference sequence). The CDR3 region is CASSETTGTYGYTF. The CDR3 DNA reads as TGTGCCAGCAGCGAGACAACAGGGACCTATGGCTACACCTTC.

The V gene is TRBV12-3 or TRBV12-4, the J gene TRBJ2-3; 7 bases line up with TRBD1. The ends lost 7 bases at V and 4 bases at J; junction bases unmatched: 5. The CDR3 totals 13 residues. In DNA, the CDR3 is TGTGCCAGCATTATACAGGGGTCAGATACGCAGTATTTT. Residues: CASIIQGSDTQYF.

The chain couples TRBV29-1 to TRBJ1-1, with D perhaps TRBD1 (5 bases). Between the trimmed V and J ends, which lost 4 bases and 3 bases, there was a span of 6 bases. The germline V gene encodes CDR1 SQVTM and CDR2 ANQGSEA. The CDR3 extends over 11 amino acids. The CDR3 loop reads CSVGGYTEAFF. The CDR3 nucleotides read TGCAGCGTTGGGGGGTACACTGAAGCTTTCTTT.

CDR3 bases: TGTGCCAGTAGGGCACCCTTAGCCAAAAACATTCAGTACTTC. Its translation: CASRAPLAKNIQYF. V gene TRBV19 combines with J gene TRBJ2-4; D is uncertain. The CDR3 runs to 14 residues. Germline V gene lookup returns CDR1 LNHDA and CDR2 SQIVND (reference sequence). V was trimmed by 6 bases and J by 0 bases, leaving 9 bases between them. The variable domain in full, completed from reference TRBV19 and TRBJ2-4, reads DGGITQSPKYLFRKEGQNVTLSCEQNLNHDAMYWYRQDPGQGLRLIYYSQIVNDFQKGDIAEGYSVSREKKESFPLTVTSAQKNPTAFYLCASRAPLAKNIQYFGAGTRLSVL.